Listed here are 30 T cell receptor beta chains from one sample, sequenced in a study of blood T cell repertoires in COVID-19. The table came from immunoSEQ multiplex PCR; TCRdb's copy has only in-frame clones and leaves some out. This table has 200,000 to 250,000 clones, approximately 79% appearing once. The specimen was peripheral blood. These TCRs come from a human donor in a cohort sampled during active COVID-19.

The genes are TRBV20-1 and TRBJ1-1; possibly TRBD1 for D (6 bases). V lost 3 bases and J lost 1, with 12 bases in between. The CDR3 spans 14 residues. CDR1 is DFQATT and CDR2 is SNEGSKA in the germline V gene (reference sequence). CDR3 sequence: CSASVGGGNTEAFF. CDR3 nucleotide sequence: TGCAGTGCTAGTGTGGGAGGGGGGAACACTGAAGCTTTCTTT.

This clone showed up just a few times. CDR3 DNA sequence: TGTGCCACCAGCGATCAGAACACCGGGGAGCTGTTTTTT. As protein: CATSDQNTGELFF. This chain joins TRBV24-1 and TRBJ2-2, with unresolved D. CDR3 length equals 13 residues. Germline assignment: CDR1 KGHDR and CDR2 SFDVKD. V lost 7 bases, J lost 1 base, and 6 bases lay in between.

The V gene is TRBV27, the J gene TRBJ2-2, with 10 positions matching TRBD2. The V and J ends lost 2 bases and 6 bases, in that order; junction bases with no gene match: 3. Per the germline V gene, CDR1 is MNHEY and CDR2 is SMNVEV (reference sequence). The CDR3 sequence is 15 residues long. The CDR3 coding sequence is TGTGCCAGCAGTTTAAGCGGGAGGGTTTCCGGGGAGCTGTTTTTT. It is translated as CASSLSGRVSGELFF.

This clone has more than one count but fewer than ten. The rearrangement uses TRBV28 and TRBJ1-2; D is possibly TRBD1 (6 bases). Trimming pared 1 base from V and 4 bases from J, leaving 7 bases between. The CDR3 length is 13 residues. Germline assignment: CDR1 MDHEN and CDR2 SYDVKM. CDR3 DNA: TGTGCCAGCAGTTTATCAGGGGTCTATGGCTACACCTTC. Protein sequence: CASSLSGVYGYTF.

This chain connects TRBV27 to TRBJ1-2; 7 bases match TRBD1. The CDR3 length is 14 residues. Trimming took 4 bases from V and 6 from J; bases not matched to a gene: 8. Germline CDR1 and CDR2: MNHEY and SMNVEV (reference sequence). CDR3 DNA: TGTGCCAGCAGTTCCTTCGACAGGGCGGATGGCTACACCTTC. Its translation: CASSSFDRADGYTF.

The chain links TRBV15 to TRBJ2-7; 7 nucleotides agree with TRBD1. Germline CDR1 and CDR2: LNHNV and YYDKDF (reference sequence). The V and J ends lost 8 bases and 2 bases, in that order; junction bases with no gene match: 12. CDR3 length equals 15 residues. Here the CDR3 reads CATRSTGRSTYEQYF. The CDR3 DNA reads as TGTGCCACCCGTTCGACAGGGCGATCTACCTACGAGCAGTACTTC. Variable domain in full (rest from reference TRBV15 and TRBJ2-7): DAMVIQNPRYQVTQFGKPVTLSCSQTLNHNVMYWYQQKSSQAPKLLFHYYDKDFNNEADTPDNFQSRRPNTSFCFLDIRSPGLGDTAMYLCATRSTGRSTYEQYFGPGTRLTVT.

V gene TRBV5-1 combines with J gene TRBJ2-5, with D tentatively TRBD1 (6 bases). Germline values: CDR1 SGHRS, CDR2 YFSETQ. Trimming left V 0 bases short and J 2 bases short, with 23 bases between. This CDR3 has 19 amino acids. The CDR3 loop reads CASSLGLRDIKSLQETQYF. The CDR3 nucleotides are TGCGCCAGCAGCTTGGGTCTTAGGGACATCAAATCCCTTCAAGAGACCCAGTACTTC.

The gene calls are TRBV5-6 and TRBJ1-3; D possibly corresponds to TRBD1 (6 bases). This CDR3 spans 15 amino acids. The germline V gene has CDR1 SGHDT and CDR2 YYEEEE. Trimming pared 6 bases from V and 1 base from J, leaving 14 bases between. DNA of the CDR3: TGTGCCAGCATTCAAAGGGGGAATTCTGGAAACACCATATATTTT. Amino acids: CASIQRGNSGNTIYF.

Turning to this clone: Other DNA sequences of this sample code for an identical CDR3. The rearrangement joins TRBV28 to TRBJ2-7; 9 bases map to TRBD1. The CDR3 loop spans 15 amino acids. The J segment lost 1 base and the V segment lost 5 bases, leaving 6 bases of the junction unmatched. CDR1 is MDHEN, CDR2 SYDVKM, per germline. CDR3 sequence reads: CASSRPGQGSYEQYF. The CDR3, as DNA: TGTGCCAGCAGTCGCCCGGGACAGGGATCCTACGAGCAGTACTTC.

This sequence joins TRBV28 and TRBJ1-6; 9 bases agree with TRBD1. V shed 7 bases, J shed 9 bases, and the junction held 16 bases outside the gene matches. The CDR3 is made up of 17 amino acids. In germline, CDR1 is MDHEN, CDR2 SYDVKM. This CDR3 is CASTSTSGTGSPSPLHF. In DNA form, the CDR3 reads TGTGCCAGCACCTCCACATCCGGGACAGGGTCACCTTCACCCCTCCACTTT.

CDR3 bases: TGTGCCAGCAGTTTATGGGGCGGGGGGAGCGGCTACACCTTC. This translates into CASSLWGGGSGYTF. The rearrangement joins TRBV27 to TRBJ1-2; TRBD1 is a possible D gene (5 bases). Trimming stripped 1 base from V and 8 bases from J, with 14 bases between. Germline CDR1 reads MNHEY; CDR2 reads SMNVEV (reference sequence). The CDR3 is 14 amino acids.

The V call is TRBV30, the J call TRBJ1-5, with D perhaps matching TRBD1 (6 bases). The V gene lost 4 bases and the J gene lost 5 bases, with 12 bases spanning the gap. Per germline, CDR1 GTSNPN and CDR2 SVGIG (reference sequence). There are 13 residues in the CDR3. CDR3 in amino acids: CAWNRQADQPQHF. The CDR3 DNA reads as TGTGCCTGGAATCGACAGGCAGATCAGCCCCAGCATTTT.

This clone was picked up one time. The chain links TRBV3-1 (or the pseudogene TRBV3-2) to TRBJ2-5; 7 bases are a match to TRBD2. The CDR3 totals 14 residues. Germline V CDR1 and CDR2: LGHDT, YNNKEL (reference sequence). Trimming took 5 bases from V and 3 from J; bases not matched to a gene: 6. The CDR3 is CASSLKGGKETQYF. CDR3 sequence (DNA): TGTGCCAGCAGCTTGAAGGGAGGGAAAGAGACCCAGTACTTC.

This rearrangement joins TRBV6-2 or TRBV6-3 to TRBJ1-1, with 8 nucleotides matching TRBD1. The CDR3 runs to 16 residues. Per the germline V gene, CDR1 is MNHEY and CDR2 is SVGEGT. V shed 2 bases, J shed 5 bases, and the junction held 10 bases outside the gene matches. This CDR3 reads CASSYPTGQGRTEAFF. The CDR3, as DNA: TGTGCCAGCAGTTACCCCACCGGACAGGGTCGGACTGAAGCTTTCTTT.

There are a few counts of this clone. The J gene is TRBJ2-1, the V gene TRBV5-4, with 11 nucleotides matching TRBD2. The CDR3 runs 16 residues. Germline-derived CDR1 and CDR2 are SGHNT and YYREEE (reference sequence). With V trimmed by 4 bases and J by 0 bases, 3 bases remained unmatched. CDR3 sequence reads: CASSLGLAGSYNEQFF. CDR3 nucleotide sequence: TGTGCCAGCAGCCTAGGACTAGCGGGCTCCTACAATGAGCAGTTCTTC.

This clone appeared a single time. The chain uses TRBV24-1 and TRBJ2-3, with TRBD1 identical over 7 bases. Trimming removed 9 bases from V and 2 bases from J; junction bases left unmatched: 4. This CDR3 has 13 amino acids. Germline assignment: CDR1 KGHDR and CDR2 SFDVKD. The CDR3 region is CATLGQYTDTQYF. In DNA, the CDR3 is TGTGCCACCCTGGGACAGTACACAGATACGCAGTATTTT.

The chain employs TRBV6-5 and TRBJ1-1; TRBD1 matches at 7 bases. The J segment lost 5 bases and the V segment lost 0 bases, leaving 9 bases of the junction unmatched. The CDR3 runs to 16 residues. CDR1 is MNHEY and CDR2 is SVGAGI in the germline V gene. The CDR3 sequence is CASSYSAPDRETEAFF. CDR3 nucleotide sequence: TGTGCCAGCAGTTACTCGGCGCCCGACAGGGAGACTGAAGCTTTCTTT.

This chain links TRBV18 with TRBJ1-5; TRBD1 matches 8 bases. The CDR3 contains 14 residues. The germline CDR1 and CDR2 sequences are KGHSH and LQKENI. The junction had 5 bases not matched to a gene; V was cut back by 6 bases and J by 4 bases. The CDR3 bases are TGTGCCAGCTCGCCCCGGACAGGGAATCAGCCCCAGCATTTT. Encoded protein: CASSPRTGNQPQHF. The full variable domain, its missing parts supplied by reference TRBV18 and TRBJ1-5, is NAGVMQNPRHLVRRRGQEARLRCSPMKGHSHVYWYRQLPEEGLKFMVYLQKENIIDESGMPKERFSAEFPKEGPSILRIQQVVRGDSAAYFCASSPRTGNQPQHFGDGTRLSIL.

V usage is TRBV7-3 and J usage is TRBJ1-1, with D possibly being TRBD1 (5 bases). The ends were cut back, 6 bases at V and 2 bases at J, with 13 bases in the middle. The CDR3 loop spans 14 amino acids. Germline V CDR1 and CDR2: SGHTA, FQGTGA. This chain's CDR3 is CASSSAGGNTEAFF. CDR3 bases: TGTGCCAGCAGTTCCGCGGGGGGAAACACTGAAGCTTTCTTT.

The chain uses TRBV6-5 and TRBJ2-7, with 7 bases that match TRBD2. The CDR3 runs 14 residues. J lost 2 bases, V lost 5 bases, and 6 bases had no gene match. The V gene's germline CDR1 is MNHEY and CDR2 SVGAGI. The CDR3 spells CASSQGLTTYEQYF. CDR3 DNA sequence: TGTGCCAGCAGTCAGGGACTAACAACCTACGAGCAGTACTTC.

This clone has just one count. J is TRBJ2-7 and V is TRBV6-5, with no clear D. This CDR3 region has 16 residues. The germline V and J ends were trimmed by 0 bases and 7 bases, with 19 bases remaining between them. Germline-derived CDR1 and CDR2 are MNHEY and SVGAGI. CDR3 DNA sequence: TGTGCCAGCAGTTACTCGGCATCCCGACTGGTTTGGGAGCAGTACTTC. Protein product: CASSYSASRLVWEQYF.

V usage is TRBV6-5 and J usage is TRBJ1-2, with 7 bases lining up with TRBD1. V shed 6 bases and J 5 bases; nucleotides not matched to a gene: 6. This CDR3 contains 13 residues. Germline V gene lookup returns CDR1 MNHEY and CDR2 SVGAGI. Written as DNA, the CDR3 is TGTGCCAGCAGCCACTGGGACAGTTATGGCTACACCTTC. It translates to CASSHWDSYGYTF.

V and J are TRBV27 and TRBJ1-1; TRBD1 is a possible D gene (5 bases). V lost 6 bases, J lost 3 bases, and 11 bases lay in between. This CDR3 region has 13 residues. The V gene's germline CDR1 is MNHEY and CDR2 SMNVEV (reference sequence). The CDR3 is CASRQGTDTEAFF. As DNA, the CDR3 is TGTGCCAGCAGGCAGGGTACTGACACTGAAGCTTTCTTT.

This clone was seen a few times. This chain connects TRBV2 to TRBJ2-7; 8 nucleotides line up with TRBD2. This CDR3 is built from 15 residues. The germline CDR1 and CDR2 sequences are SNHLY and FYNNEI. The V segment lost 3 bases and the J segment 4 bases; nucleotides outside the gene matches: 8. The CDR3: CASSEGVSGIYEQYF. In DNA form, the CDR3 reads TGTGCCAGCAGTGAGGGCGTTAGCGGGATATACGAGCAGTACTTC.

The V call is TRBV30, the J call TRBJ2-7; TRBD2 agrees at 10 bases. Germline assignment: CDR1 GTSNPN and CDR2 SVGIG (reference sequence). V shed 3 bases, J shed 7 bases, and the junction held 18 bases outside the gene matches. This CDR3 has 17 amino acids. The CDR3 coding sequence is TGTGCCTGGAGCGGCGCTATGTGGCTAGCGGGAGTGGGGGAGCAGTACTTC. Translated, it gives CAWSGAMWLAGVGEQYF. Complete variable domain (other parts from reference TRBV30 and TRBJ2-7): SQTIHQWPATLVQPVGSPLSLECTVEGTSNPNLYWYRQAAGRGLQLLFYSVGIGQISSEVPQNLSASRPQDRQFILSSKKLLLSDSGFYLCAWSGAMWLAGVGEQYFGPGTRLTVT.

This sequence joins TRBV10-3 and TRBJ1-1; D possibly corresponds to TRBD1 (5 bases). The length of the CDR3 is 18 residues. Between the trimmed V and J ends, which lost 0 bases and 4 bases, there was a span of 21 bases. Per germline, CDR1 ENHRY and CDR2 SYGVKD. As DNA, the CDR3 is TGTGCCATCAGTGAGTCACTCGGCCAGGCCGAAAGGGGCACTGAAGCTTTCTTT. It encodes CAISESLGQAERGTEAFF.

This sequence joins TRBV2 and TRBJ2-7; the match to TRBD1 covers 11 bases. Germline CDR1 reads SNHLY; CDR2 reads FYNNEI. The trim removed 6 bases at V and 4 bases at J, leaving 8 bases unmatched. This CDR3 has 15 amino acids. CDR3 nucleotides: TGTGCCAGCAGAGCCGGGACAGGGGGTCAATACGAGCAGTACTTC. It translates to CASRAGTGGQYEQYF.

V gene TRBV7-2 combines with J gene TRBJ2-1; perhaps TRBD2 as D (6 bases). The CDR3 is made up of 15 amino acids. The germline V gene encodes CDR1 SGHTA and CDR2 FQGNSA. V lost 5 bases and J 1 base, leaving 12 bases between the germline ends. In DNA form, the CDR3 reads TGTGCCAGCAGCCCCCAGCGGGTTTCCTACAATGAGCAGTTCTTC. Protein product: CASSPQRVSYNEQFF.

The chain joins TRBV14 to TRBJ2-1; TRBD2 aligns across 11 bases. The junction had 11 bases not matched to a gene; V was cut back by 1 base and J by 3 bases. This CDR3 comprises 19 residues. Germline V gene data show CDR1 as SGHDN and CDR2 as FVKESK. The CDR3 reads CASSQGWTSGYLSYNEQFF. Here the CDR3 DNA reads TGTGCCAGCAGCCAAGGGTGGACTAGCGGGTATCTCAGCTACAATGAGCAGTTCTTC.

The rearrangement links TRBV19 to TRBJ1-5, with TRBD1 identical over 8 bases. Germline trimming cut 5 bases from V and 7 bases from J; bases unmatched to any gene: 16. CDR3 length equals 17 residues. Germline V gene data show CDR1 as LNHDA and CDR2 as SQIVND (reference sequence). The CDR3 here is CASSSHSLTGGRQPQHF. CDR3 bases: TGTGCCAGTAGTTCCCATTCCCTCACAGGGGGAAGACAGCCCCAGCATTTT.